These T cell receptor beta chains were read from a single sample in a study of B cell selection in AIRE deficiency. Measured with immunoSEQ multiplex PCR; TCRdb has only the in-frame clones, and not every one. The data contain some 25,000 clones, approximately 97% of them seen just once; the ten biggest clones take up roughly 0.22%. The sample taken for sequencing was conventional CD4+ T cells sorted from PBMCs. Source of these receptors: a human donor with AIRE deficiency. Both conserved end residues are part of each CDR3. The D gene is left open where the match is weak. Only part of the rows carry a size: once, few, many, or a class if the clone is expanded.

d_gene,v_gene,abundance,j_gene,CDR3nt,CDR3aa
-,TRBV2,once,TRBJ2-3,TGTGCCAGCAGTGAAGGGAGTCCAGATACGCAGTATTTT,CASSEGSPDTQYF
-,TRBV6-6,once,TRBJ1-1,TGTGCCAGCAGTACGGAGCACAGCGGCACTGAAGCTTTCTTT,CASSTEHSGTEAFF
-,TRBV27,once,TRBJ2-1,TGTGCCAGCAGTTTCAAGGCGGAGAGCTCCTACAATGAGCAGTTCTTC,CASSFKAESSYNEQFF
-,TRBV19,-,TRBJ1-2,TGTGCCAGTATCCCCTCGTCCCCGGCAGTCTATGGCTACACCTTC,CASIPSSPAVYGYTF
-,TRBV29-1,-,TRBJ2-7,TGCAGCGTTCGAACCTCTTTAAGCTCCTACGAGCAGTACTTC,CSVRTSLSSYEQYF
TRBD2,TRBV5-1,once,TRBJ2-6,TGCGCCAGCAGCTTGGATGGGGGGGCTGGGGCCAACGTCCTGACTTTC,CASSLDGGAGANVLTF
-,TRBV14,-,TRBJ1-3,TGTGCCAGCAGCCAAGAGGGACACAGGGCGTACAACACCATATATTTT,CASSQEGHRAYNTIYF
-,TRBV30,-,TRBJ2-7,TGTGCCTGGGACGAACAGGGACCCTACGAGCAGTACTTC,CAWDEQGPYEQYF
TRBD1,TRBV19,once,TRBJ2-7,TGTGCCAGTAGTAGGCCAGGGGGCGAGTATGAGCAGTACTTC,CASSRPGGEYEQYF
-,TRBV18,-,TRBJ1-1,TGTGCCAGCTCACCAGACAGACAAATGAACACTGAAGCTTTCTTT,CASSPDRQMNTEAFF
TRBD2,TRBV7-8,-,TRBJ2-1,TGTGCCAGCAGCCCCGGGACTAGCGGTCGCTCCTACAATGAGCAGTTCTTC,CASSPGTSGRSYNEQFF
TRBD2,TRBV28,-,TRBJ2-5,TGTGCCAGCAGTTTAAGGGGACTAGCGGGACAAGAGACCCAGTACTTC,CASSLRGLAGQETQYF
-,TRBV5-1,-,TRBJ2-7,TGCGCCAGCAGCTTGGGCAGAACCTACGAGCAGTACTTC,CASSLGRTYEQYF
-,TRBV28,-,TRBJ2-2,TGTGCCAGCAGATCCCGGACGACCGGGGAGCTGTTTTTT,CASRSRTTGELFF
-,TRBV7-9,-,TRBJ1-4,TGTGCCAGCAGCTTAGGGTATGGTGAAAAACTGTTTTTT,CASSLGYGEKLFF
TRBD1,TRBV28,-,TRBJ2-3,TGTGCCAGCAGTACCGGGACAGGGGGCGTCGATACGCAGTATTTT,CASSTGTGGVDTQYF
-,TRBV7-3,once,TRBJ2-5,TGTGCCAGCAGCTTATCAGCGGGCCGAGAGCAGTACTTC,CASSLSAGREQYF
-,TRBV19,-,TRBJ1-1,TGTGCCAGTAGGCGGCAGGGCTCCGACGGTGCTTTCTTT,CASRRQGSDGAFF
-,TRBV28,-,TRBJ2-2,TGTGCCAGCGGGTCGAACACCGGGGAGCTGTTTTTT,CASGSNTGELFF
-,TRBV28,-,TRBJ2-1,TGTGCCAGCAGGGGATATGGGGAGCAGTTCTTC,CASRGYGEQFF
TRBD1,TRBV7-9,-,TRBJ1-2,TGTGCCAGCAGTTGGACAGGAGCTAACTATGGCTACACCTTC,CASSWTGANYGYTF
-,TRBV25-1,-,TRBJ1-5,TGTGCCAGCAGTGAAGCCGGGGCGCATGGCAATCAGCCCCAGCATTTT,CASSEAGAHGNQPQHF
TRBD2,TRBV7-3,-,TRBJ2-1,TGTGCCAGCACCCAGGGGACTAGTGCCTTGATCTTC,CASTQGTSALIF
-,TRBV19,-,TRBJ1-1,TGTGCCAAAAAAACAGGGAACACTGAAGCTTTCTTT,CAKKTGNTEAFF
TRBD2,TRBV7-8,-,TRBJ2-5,TGTGCCAGCAGCATGGGACTAGCGGGCTTTGACCTCACCGGAGAGACCCAGTACTTC,CASSMGLAGFDLTGETQYF
-,TRBV28,-,TRBJ1-4,TGTGCCAGCAGTTTAGGGGGAGCAACTAATGAAAAACTGTTTTTT,CASSLGGATNEKLFF
-,TRBV6-5,once,TRBJ1-1,TGTGCCAGCAGGCGGAGAGGGGTGAACACTGAAGCTTTCTTT,CASRRRGVNTEAFF
TRBD2,TRBV7-9,-,TRBJ2-3,TGTGCCAGCAGCTTAGGACTAGCTCCTCCGGATACGCAGTATTTT,CASSLGLAPPDTQYF
-,TRBV5-4,-,TRBJ2-7,TGTGCCAGCAGCGACCCCGGGCAGGGCTACGAGCAGTACTTC,CASSDPGQGYEQYF
-,TRBV7-8,-,TRBJ1-2,TGTGCCAGCAGCTTAGGAACAGCCAACTATGGCTACACCTTC,CASSLGTANYGYTF
-,TRBV30,-,TRBJ2-7,TGTGCCTGGAGTAGAACAGTGAGGGAGCAGTACTTC,CAWSRTVREQYF
TRBD1,TRBV19,once,TRBJ2-2,TGTGCCAGTAGTTTGGGACAGGGGGCCGCCGGGGAGCTGTTTTTT,CASSLGQGAAGELFF
-,TRBV5-1,-,TRBJ2-7,TGCGCCAGCAGCTTTGAGGGCCCCCCCAACGAGCAGTACTTC,CASSFEGPPNEQYF
-,TRBV2,-,TRBJ2-2,TGTGCCAGCAGTGAGGTCCAGGGTAACACCGGGGAGCTGTTTTTT,CASSEVQGNTGELFF
TRBD2,TRBV28,-,TRBJ2-1,TGTGCCAGCAGTTTGGGGACTAGCGGGACCGTCAGGGGTGAGCAGTTCTTC,CASSLGTSGTVRGEQFF
-,TRBV4-3,-,TRBJ2-5,TGCGCCAGCAGCCAAGGAACGGACCAAGAGACCCAGTACTTC,CASSQGTDQETQYF
TRBD2,TRBV9,-,TRBJ2-3,TGTGCCAGCAGCGGAGCCCTAGCGGGGAGCACAGATACGCAGTATTTT,CASSGALAGSTDTQYF
-,TRBV5-1,-,TRBJ2-3,TGCGCCAGCAGCCAAAACAATTACGCAGATACGCAGTATTTT,CASSQNNYADTQYF
TRBD1,TRBV7-3,few,TRBJ2-1,TGTGCCAGCAGCTTAACGTCTGGACAGGAGAACAATGAGCAGTTCTTC,CASSLTSGQENNEQFF
-,TRBV19,-,TRBJ2-3,TGTGCCAGTAGTATAGGTTCTTCGGCTGCCGGCACAGATACGCAGTATTTT,CASSIGSSAAGTDTQYF
-,TRBV27,-,TRBJ2-1,TGTGCCAGCATTGGCTGGGGGCTAAATGAGCAGTTCTTC,CASIGWGLNEQFF
-,TRBV7-2,once,TRBJ1-3,TGTGCCAGCAGCTACTACTCCGACTCTGGAAACACCATATATTTT,CASSYYSDSGNTIYF
TRBD1,TRBV10-3,once,TRBJ1-1,TGTGCCATCAATAGACAGGGCCTGAACACTGAAGCTTTCTTT,CAINRQGLNTEAFF
-,TRBV11-2,-,TRBJ2-5,TGTGCCAGCAGCCGAGAAGGGCGGACCCAGTACTTC,CASSREGRTQYF
-,TRBV19,once,TRBJ1-3,TGTGCCAGTAGTTACAGTCCTTCCTCTGGAAACACCATATATTTT,CASSYSPSSGNTIYF
TRBD1,TRBV11-3,-,TRBJ2-1,TGTGCCAGCAGTTCCGACAGGGTACCCTACAATGAGCAGTTCTTC,CASSSDRVPYNEQFF
-,TRBV7-2,few,TRBJ2-5,TGTGCCAGCAGCTTAGCCCCGGGGGGCGAGACCCAGTACTTC,CASSLAPGGETQYF
TRBD2,TRBV7-3,once,TRBJ2-2,TGTGCCAGCAGCTTAACTCTAGCGGGAGTCAGCGGGGAGCTGTTTTTT,CASSLTLAGVSGELFF
-,TRBV5-1,-,TRBJ2-5,TGCGCCAGCAGCTTGGAGGGACGGCGGGGAGAGACCCAGTACTTC,CASSLEGRRGETQYF
TRBD2,TRBV6-6,-,TRBJ2-2,TGTGCGGAGGCGGGAGGCGGTAACACCGGGGAGCTGTTTTTT,CAEAGGGNTGELFF
-,TRBV11-2,-,TRBJ2-2,TGTGCCAGCAGCTGGGCTCGCACCGGGGAGCTGTTTTTT,CASSWARTGELFF
-,TRBV18,-,TRBJ2-2,TGTGCCAGCTCACCGGATCCGGCCGGGAGCACCGGGGAGCTGTTTTTT,CASSPDPAGSTGELFF
-,TRBV27,-,TRBJ1-2,TGTGCCAGCAGCAGTCTTGCTAACTATGGCTACACCTTC,CASSSLANYGYTF
-,TRBV9,-,TRBJ2-1,TGTGCCAGCAGCGCGAACGGGGGCATCAATGAGCAGTTCTTC,CASSANGGINEQFF